This T cell receptor beta chain was profiled in a study of shared clonotypes between healthy human individuals. Per the study methods: In the immunoSEQ data, sequences were junction-only and lacked quality scores, so filtering differed. Repertoires were generated with immunoSEQ multiplex PCR, while TCRdb's copy carries only in-frame clones and drops some. Clone size and V and J calls were adopted from that table, with D and trimming inferred from the DNA. The table lists hundreds of thousands of clones, roughly 80% of them singletons. Those who donated were healthy HIV-negative adults, with no recent acute infections or vaccinations reported. Deletions cut 0 bases from V and 4 bases from J, with 15 bases between. The CDR3 has 15 residues. The germline gives CDR1 GTSNPN, CDR2 SVGIG (reference sequence). This clone was counted only a few times.

This TCR was sampled from a woman aged 40-49 years in good health. Some clones in this sample may be carry-over from other donors' samples. This chain links TRBV30 with TRBJ1-1; D unclear. Sequencing was carried out using PBMCs. The chain's CDR3 is CAWSVPGDSFTEAFF. CDR3 sequence (DNA): TGTGCCTGGAGTGTACCCGGGGATAGTTTCACTGAAGCTTTCTTT.